What follows are 28 T cell receptor beta chains derived from one specimen sequenced in a study of blood T cell repertoires in COVID-19. The repertoire was sequenced with immunoSEQ multiplex PCR; TCRdb's copy has only in-frame clones and lacks some. Seen here are about 28,000 clones, 87% observed once, and the top ten hold around 5%. Sequenced material: peripheral blood. Receptor source: a man aged 55-75 years with active COVID-19.

V and J are TRBV6-5 and TRBJ1-2, with D unresolved. V shed 5 bases and J shed 5 bases, with 9 bases lying between them. This CDR3 is 12 amino acids long. The germline V gene encodes CDR1 MNHEY and CDR2 SVGAGI. The CDR3 coding sequence is TGTGCCAGCAGTACATCCGGGTATGGCTACACCTTC. Residues: CASSTSGYGYTF.

This chain connects TRBV5-1 to TRBJ1-1, with D possibly matching TRBD1 (6 bases). Germline assignment: CDR1 SGHRS and CDR2 YFSETQ. Trimming removed 2 bases from V and 7 bases from J, with 9 bases in between. This CDR3 is 12 amino acids long. The DNA of the CDR3 is TGCGCCAGCAGCTTCCTACAGGGTGAAGCTTTCTTT. Its translation: CASSFLQGEAFF.

This chain connects TRBV3-1 (or the pseudogene TRBV3-2) to TRBJ2-2; D gene ambiguous. V was shortened by 6 bases and J by 2 bases, with 4 bases between the two germline ends. The CDR3 loop spans 12 amino acids. The germline V gene encodes CDR1 LGHDT and CDR2 YNNKEL (reference sequence). The CDR3 reads CASRLNTGELFF. CDR3 sequence (DNA): TGTGCCAGCAGACTTAACACCGGGGAGCTGTTTTTT.

This clone was seen a handful of times. V is TRBV28 and J is TRBJ2-2; 9 bases map to TRBD2. V lost 5 bases to trimming and J lost 9 bases; unmatched junction nucleotides: 10. The CDR3 runs to 15 residues. The V gene's germline CDR1 is MDHEN and CDR2 SYDVKM. This chain's CDR3 is CASSPQASGAWELFF. The CDR3 DNA reads TGTGCCAGCAGTCCCCAGGCTAGCGGGGCCTGGGAGCTGTTTTTT.

V gene TRBV19 combines with J gene TRBJ1-2; the D is unclear. The CDR3 totals 12 residues. CDR1 is LNHDA, CDR2 SQIVND, per germline (reference sequence). Trimming removed 5 bases from V and 5 bases from J, with 9 bases in between. Here the CDR3 DNA reads TGTGCCAGTAGTGGTGACTATTATGGCTACACCTTC. Translated, it gives CASSGDYYGYTF.

This clone was detected once. Here the CDR3 reads CASSSRDRGYNEQFF. CDR3 sequence (DNA): TGTGCCAGCAGCTCCCGGGACAGGGGTTACAATGAGCAGTTCTTC. V and J are TRBV7-9 and TRBJ2-1; 10 bases fit TRBD1. V was pared by 4 bases and J by 4 bases, with 4 bases of the junction left unmatched. The germline CDR1 and CDR2 sequences are SEHNR and FQNEAQ (reference sequence). The CDR3 length is 15 residues.

The J gene is TRBJ2-3, the V gene TRBV6-6; D might be TRBD2 (6 bases). From germline, CDR1 is MNHNY and CDR2 SVGAGI (reference sequence). This CDR3 contains 16 residues. The V and J ends lost 5 bases and 2 bases respectively, with 17 bases between them. The CDR3 bases are TGTGCCAGCAGTCCCGGGACTTACCCCCACACAGATACGCAGTATTTT. Translating it yields CASSPGTYPHTDTQYF.

This chain joins TRBV6-6 and TRBJ1-2, with a weak D call TRBD1 (5 bases). CDR3 size: 16 residues. Trimming took off 7 bases at V and 1 base at J, with 19 bases between the two ends. The germline CDR1 and CDR2 sequences are MNHNY and SVGAGI (reference sequence). CDR3 in DNA: TGTGCCAGCAACGACAGTCCGAAAGGTCTTAACTATGGCTACACCTTC. It codes for CASNDSPKGLNYGYTF.

The chain couples TRBV14 to TRBJ2-3; D not resolved. Germline loops: CDR1 SGHDN, CDR2 FVKESK. V was trimmed by 1 base and J by 1 base, leaving 9 bases between them. The CDR3 has 15 amino acids. In DNA, the CDR3 is TGTGCCAGCAGCCAAGGTAACAGCCGCACAGATACGCAGTATTTT. It is translated as CASSQGNSRTDTQYF.

The chain joins TRBV27 to TRBJ2-7, with TRBD1 matching over 8 bases. This CDR3 region has 14 residues. V gave up 5 bases and J gave up 0 bases; unmatched junction bases: 3. CDR1 MNHEY and CDR2 SMNVEV come from the germline V gene (reference sequence). The CDR3 bases are TGTGCCAGCAGTGGACAGGGCAGCTCCTACGAGCAGTACTTC. Translation: CASSGQGSSYEQYF.

This sequence joins TRBV18 and TRBJ2-1; TRBD1 agrees at 7 bases. Germline values: CDR1 KGHSH, CDR2 LQKENI. The CDR3 covers 15 residues. V dropped 2 bases and J dropped 1; count of bases not matched to a gene: 2. CDR3 loop: CASSPNRGSYNEQFF. Here the CDR3 DNA reads TGTGCCAGCTCACCAAACAGGGGATCCTACAATGAGCAGTTCTTC.

This chain connects TRBV3-1 (or the pseudogene TRBV3-2) to TRBJ2-1, with TRBD1 matching 10 bases. V shed 11 bases, J shed 0 bases, and the junction held 7 bases outside the gene matches. Looked up from germline, CDR1 is LGHDT and CDR2 is YNNKEL (reference sequence). This CDR3 is built from 15 residues. The CDR3 spells CASRGQGSSYNEQFF. For the CDR3, the DNA is TGTGCCTCACGGGGACAGGGGAGCTCCTACAATGAGCAGTTCTTC.

V and J are TRBV2 and TRBJ2-3; 14 bases are a match to TRBD2. The length of the CDR3 is 18 residues. Germline loops: CDR1 SNHLY, CDR2 FYNNEI. V lost 6 bases to trimming and J lost 0 bases; unmatched junction nucleotides: 8. The CDR3 loop is CASSFGTSGGPSTDTQYF. DNA for the CDR3: TGTGCCAGCAGCTTCGGGACTAGCGGGGGTCCTAGCACAGATACGCAGTATTTT.

V gene TRBV6-5 combines with J gene TRBJ1-2; a possible D gene is TRBD1 (6 bases). This CDR3 region has 15 residues. Trimming cost V 0 bases and J 8 bases, with 16 bases left between them. The V gene's germline CDR1 is MNHEY and CDR2 SVGAGI. DNA for the CDR3: TGTGCCAGCAGTTACTCGAAGTCGGGACATAACGGCTACACCTTC. It yields the protein CASSYSKSGHNGYTF.

This chain links TRBV19 with TRBJ2-1, with D possibly being TRBD1 (5 bases). This CDR3 spans 11 amino acids. The germline V and J ends were trimmed by 1 base and 10 bases, with 5 bases remaining between them. The V gene's germline CDR1 is LNHDA and CDR2 SQIVND (reference sequence). Written as DNA, the CDR3 is TGTGCCAGTAGTATAGGGACAGAGCAGTTCTTC. Translated: CASSIGTEQFF. Using reference TRBV19 and TRBJ2-1 for the parts outside the CDR3, the full variable domain is DGGITQSPKYLFRKEGQNVTLSCEQNLNHDAMYWYRQDPGQGLRLIYYSQIVNDFQKGDIAEGYSVSREKKESFPLTVTSAQKNPTAFYLCASSIGTEQFFGPGTRLTVL.

In regard to this clone: Other DNA sequences within the sample encode an identical CDR3. V usage is TRBV3-1 (or the pseudogene TRBV3-2) and J usage is TRBJ1-5; D remains unclear. Trimming removed 4 bases at V and 1 base at J, with 5 bases between. This CDR3 has 13 residues. Germline CDR1 is LGHDT and CDR2 is YNNKEL (reference sequence). CDR3 nucleotides: TGTGCCAGCAGCCTTCAGAGCAATCAGCCCCAGCATTTT. Protein product: CASSLQSNQPQHF.

This chain uses TRBV28 with TRBJ1-2; D might be TRBD1 (5 bases). CDR3 size: 15 residues. V lost 5 bases and J 0 bases, leaving 13 bases between the germline ends. Germline V lookup: CDR1 MDHEN, CDR2 SYDVKM. This CDR3 is CASSLRQRANYGYTF. In DNA, the CDR3 is TGTGCCAGCAGTCTAAGACAGAGAGCTAACTATGGCTACACCTTC.

This chain uses TRBV9 with TRBJ1-3, with unresolved D. V was pared by 0 bases and J by 0 bases, with 10 bases between. This CDR3 spans 16 amino acids. Germline lookup yields CDR1 SGDLS and CDR2 YYNGEE. For the CDR3, the DNA is TGTGCCAGCAGCGTAGATGCGACACTCTCTGGAAACACCATATATTTT. Translated, it gives CASSVDATLSGNTIYF.

V usage is TRBV10-3 and J usage is TRBJ2-7; 12 nucleotides agree with TRBD1. With 2 bases clipped from V and 9 bases from J, the junction kept 2 bases outside the gene matches. This CDR3 comprises 13 residues. Germline CDR1 ENHRY, CDR2 SYGVKD. DNA of the CDR3: TGTGCCATCAGTGAGGGGACAGGGGGCGTGCAGTACTTC. Its protein is CAISEGTGGVQYF.

This sequence joins TRBV9 and TRBJ2-7; TRBD2 matches at 8 bases. Germline loops: CDR1 SGDLS, CDR2 YYNGEE. V shed 0 bases, J shed 5 bases, and the junction held 10 bases outside the gene matches. This CDR3 has 16 residues. The CDR3 here is CASSVGDREGEDEQYF. CDR3 in DNA: TGTGCCAGCAGCGTAGGGGACCGGGAGGGAGAAGACGAGCAGTACTTC.

The rearrangement links TRBV6-6 to TRBJ1-5; D gene unclear. The CDR3 contains 14 residues. Germline CDR1 MNHNY, CDR2 SVGAGI (reference sequence). With 6 bases removed from V and 2 bases from J, the gap between germline ends came to 11 bases. In DNA form, the CDR3 reads TGTGCCAGCAGCTTATCAGGTGGCAATCAGCCCCAGCATTTT. Protein: CASSLSGGNQPQHF.

This CDR3 is CAIGPSGGPYNEQFF. The CDR3, as DNA: TGTGCCATCGGGCCCAGCGGGGGGCCCTACAATGAGCAGTTCTTC. The chain uses TRBV10-3 and TRBJ2-1; 9 bases agree with TRBD2. The germline V gene has CDR1 ENHRY and CDR2 SYGVKD. This CDR3 comprises 15 residues. The ends lost 8 bases at V and 2 bases at J; junction bases unmatched: 7.

The chain joins TRBV5-1 to TRBJ2-1; 10 bases fit TRBD1. Germline-derived CDR1 and CDR2 are SGHRS and YFSETQ. Trimming cost V 3 bases and J 1 base; bases outside gene matches: 1. The CDR3 consists of 15 residues. In DNA form, the CDR3 reads TGCGCCAGCAGCTGGACAGGGGGATCCTACAATGAGCAGTTCTTC. Translated, it gives CASSWTGGSYNEQFF.

The V gene is TRBV5-1, the J gene TRBJ2-6; D may be TRBD1 (6 bases). Per the germline V gene, CDR1 is SGHRS and CDR2 is YFSETQ. The V end was cut by 7 bases, the J end by 1 base, with 12 bases between. This CDR3 is 15 amino acids long. CDR3 sequence reads: CASEVTGSGANVLTF. In DNA form, the CDR3 reads TGCGCCAGCGAAGTTACAGGGTCTGGGGCCAACGTCCTGACTTTC. Drawing the rest from reference TRBV5-1 and TRBJ2-6, the complete variable domain is KAGVTQTPRYLIKTRGQQVTLSCSPISGHRSVSWYQQTPGQGLQFLFEYFSETQRNKGNFPGRFSGRQFSNSRSEMNVSTLELGDSALYLCASEVTGSGANVLTFGAGSRLTVL.

V and J are TRBV5-8 and TRBJ2-7; no clear D. With 4 bases removed from V and 2 bases from J, the gap between germline ends came to 16 bases. Germline V gene sequence: CDR1 SGHTS, CDR2 YDEGEE. The CDR3 is 15 residues long. The CDR3 bases are TGTGCCAGCAGCGAAGATATTGCCAGCGCCTACGAGCAGTACTTC. This sequence encodes CASSEDIASAYEQYF.

This chain connects TRBV4-1 to TRBJ1-4; a possible D gene is TRBD1 (6 bases). V dropped 4 bases and J dropped 0 bases, with 9 bases sitting between them. Germline loops: CDR1 MGHRA, CDR2 YSYEKL. The CDR3 is 15 residues long. CDR3 nucleotide sequence: TGCGCCAGCAGCCCTTGGACAGCAACTAATGAAAAACTGTTTTTT. Translation: CASSPWTATNEKLFF.

This clone was seen only once. The V call is TRBV3-1 (or the pseudogene TRBV3-2), the J call TRBJ1-2; 7 bases are shared with TRBD1. CDR1 is LGHDT, CDR2 YNNKEL, per germline (reference sequence). The CDR3 has 14 amino acids. Trimming at V came to 0 bases and at J to 6 bases, leaving 4 bases not matched to a gene. The CDR3 sequence is CASSQDTTGNGYTF. The DNA for the CDR3 is TGTGCCAGCAGCCAAGATACGACAGGGAATGGCTACACCTTC.

This chain uses TRBV28 with TRBJ2-1; possible D gene TRBD2, 6 bases. This CDR3 region has 14 residues. V was clipped by 3 bases and J by 3 bases, with 9 bases between them. In germline, CDR1 is MDHEN, CDR2 SYDVKM. CDR3 bases: TGTGCCAGCAGTTTTGGGCGGGGCTACAATGAGCAGTTCTTC. It translates to CASSFGRGYNEQFF.